This T cell receptor (beta chain) was captured by sequencing in a study of T cell responses to AZD1222 COVID-19 vaccine. Findings and limits, study-wide: Clonal diversity was possibly underestimated; the donors were predominantly white British and more often female. Only a handful of AZD1222 recipients, five to seven in all, had baseline seropositivity.

Regarding this clone: Its target is unknown.

Profiled with immunoSEQ multiplex PCR; TCRdb holds only in-frame clones, not every one. The sample lists about 130,000 clones, 88% seen once, with around 20% in the top ten. Trimming cost V 6 bases and J 2 bases, with 17 bases left between them. Germline V gene data show CDR1 as MNHEY and CDR2 as SVGAGI. This CDR3 has 15 residues. This TCR came from an adult in good health. The material sequenced was peripheral blood, taken on day 0 of MenACWY control vaccination. The J gene is TRBJ2-7, the V gene TRBV6-5; possible D gene TRBD1, 5 bases. This chain's CDR3 is CASSPREGAPYEQYF. The CDR3 DNA reads TGTGCCAGCAGCCCCAGGGAAGGGGCCCCCTACGAGCAGTACTTC.